The sequence of this TCR beta chain was determined in a study of blood T cell repertoires in COVID-19. Study as a whole: Samples representing acute and convalescent COVID-19 were sourced from the United States, Italy and Spain. The analysed material was cDNA or gDNA that came from T cells, B-cell-depleted T cells, or PBMCs.

As processed by the authors: How many nucleated cells were present was estimated from reference gene primer amplification. Produced via immunoSEQ multiplex PCR; TCRdb's table is partial and in-frame only. That table gives V, J and clone size, and the DNA gave D and trimming. The data contain around 250,000 clones, almost 85% of them singletons. Two negative PCRs, clearance, or symptom resolution characterized the recovered Cohort 3 donors. CDR3 length: 14 residues. Germline V lookup: CDR1 SGHRS, CDR2 YFSETQ. After removal of 1 base from V and 8 bases from J, the junction contained 2 bases not matched to a gene.

The rearrangement links TRBV5-1 to TRBJ2-2; 10 nucleotides line up with TRBD2. The receptor comes from a man between 40 and 49 years old who had recovered from COVID-19. Specimen: PBMCs or T cells enriched from blood (not recorded which). CDR3 nucleotides: TGCGCCAGCAGCTTGTCACTAGCGGGAGGGGAGCTGTTTTTT. As protein: CASSLSLAGGELFF. Complete variable domain (other parts from reference TRBV5-1 and TRBJ2-2): KAGVTQTPRYLIKTRGQQVTLSCSPISGHRSVSWYQQTPGQGLQFLFEYFSETQRNKGNFPGRFSGRQFSNSRSEMNVSTLELGDSALYLCASSLSLAGGELFFGEGSRLTVL.